A selection of T cell receptor beta chains follows, all from one sample in a study of identical twins. TCRdb called the 5' RACE reads again in MiXCR, with one record for every CDR3 protein. This table has about 240,000 distinct CDR3 sequences, roughly 13% appearing once. These same records also appear under a second study, on yellow fever vaccine responses in identical twins.

Sequencing was done on a sample of memory (CD45RO+) T cells sorted from blood. The receptors shown here come from a woman aged 18-29 years in good health. The CDR3 runs from the conserved cysteine through the conserved F or W. The order of the fields is clone size, V gene, D gene, J gene, CDR3 protein, CDR3 DNA. A D gene is named only where the DNA matches it firmly. A row's size may be missing; if present it is once, few, many or a size class.

-	TRBV4-1	TRBD2	TRBJ2-3	CASSLTPGLTSDTQYF	TGCGCCAGCAGCCTAACACCGGGACTAACTTCAGATACGCAGTATTTT
-	TRBV18	TRBD1	TRBJ1-4	CASSPGQGRITF	TGTGCCAGCTCACCAGGACAGGGACGGATCACTTTT
-	TRBV6-1	-	TRBJ2-5	CASSAGVAEQETQYF	TGTGCCAGCAGTGCAGGTGTAGCGGAGCAAGAGACCCAGTACTTC
many	TRBV12-3/TRBV12-4	-	TRBJ1-5	CASSLGGAYQPQHF	TGTGCCAGCAGTTTGGGGGGTGCGTATCAGCCCCAGCATTTT
many	TRBV5-1	-	TRBJ2-1	CASSRGVAYTYNEQFF	TGCGCCAGCAGCCGCGGGGTAGCGTATACCTACAATGAGCAGTTCTTC
many	TRBV7-2	-	TRBJ2-5	CASSFPTGSQETQYF	TGTGCCAGCAGCTTCCCTACAGGGTCCCAAGAGACCCAGTACTTC
few	TRBV11-2	TRBD2	TRBJ2-7	CASSPRASGPYEQYF	TGTGCCAGCAGCCCCCGGGCTAGCGGTCCCTACGAGCAGTACTTC
few	TRBV4-1	TRBD2	TRBJ2-5	CASSQDGGRRETQYF	TGCGCCAGCAGCCAAGATGGCGGGAGAAGGGAGACCCAGTACTTC
many	TRBV7-6	-	TRBJ1-3	CASSLGTDSGNTIYF	TGTGCCAGCAGCTTAGGGACGGACTCTGGAAACACCATATATTTT
-	TRBV18	-	TRBJ1-1	CASSPDSMEAFF	TGTGCCAGCTCACCGGACAGCATGGAAGCTTTCTTT
-	TRBV7-9	-	TRBJ2-3	CASNPGPGKSTDTQYF	TGTGCCAGCAATCCCGGACCAGGGAAGAGCACAGATACGCAGTATTTT
-	TRBV28	-	TRBJ2-4	CASSFDSGGLSAAKNIQYF	TGTGCCAGCAGTTTCGACTCAGGGGGGCTCTCAGCTGCCAAAAACATTCAGTACTTC
-	TRBV20-1	-	TRBJ2-1	CSARDARRTNEQFF	TGCAGTGCTAGAGATGCACGGCGCACCAATGAGCAGTTCTTC
few	TRBV6-1	TRBD1	TRBJ2-1	CASRLLGDRRYNEQFF	TGTGCCAGCAGACTCCTAGGGGACAGACGATACAATGAGCAGTTCTTC
few	TRBV10-3	TRBD2	TRBJ2-3	CATGLALTDTQYF	TGTGCCACTGGACTAGCACTCACAGATACGCAGTATTTT
many	TRBV28	TRBD1	TRBJ1-2	CASRDRYYGYTF	TGTGCCAGTAGGGACAGATACTATGGCTACACCTTC
many	TRBV5-8	TRBD1	TRBJ1-5	CASSVATGAVNQPQHF	TGTGCCAGCAGCGTAGCCACAGGGGCCGTAAATCAGCCCCAGCATTTT
few	TRBV29-1	-	TRBJ2-7	CSLLDPYEQYF	TGCAGCTTACTGGACCCTTACGAGCAGTACTTC
-	TRBV15	-	TRBJ2-3	CATSRGSSSPGADTQYF	TGTGCCACCAGCAGAGGTTCTAGCTCCCCTGGGGCAGATACGCAGTATTTT
few	TRBV10-3	TRBD2	TRBJ2-1	CATAHRLAENEQFF	TGTGCCACCGCCCATCGACTAGCGGAGAATGAGCAGTTCTTC
few	TRBV6-2/TRBV6-3	TRBD2	TRBJ2-3	CASSRTSYDTQYF	TGTGCCAGCAGCCGGACTAGTTATGATACGCAGTATTTT
few	TRBV27	-	TRBJ2-1	CASSQTGRGYNEQFF	TGTGCCAGCAGTCAAACGGGAAGGGGCTACAATGAGCAGTTCTTC
-	TRBV7-8	-	TRBJ2-3	CASSLSSGRRADTQYF	TGTGCCAGCAGCTTATCGTCGGGGCGTAGGGCAGATACGCAGTATTTT
many	TRBV6-4	-	TRBJ2-3	CASSDSMGTDTQYF	TGTGCCAGCAGTGACTCGATGGGAACAGATACGCAGTATTTT
many	TRBV7-3	-	TRBJ2-1	CASSSKRGPVNEQFF	TGTGCCAGCAGCTCCAAACGGGGCCCAGTGAATGAGCAGTTCTTC
-	TRBV4-3	-	TRBJ2-2	CASSQDGAGAGAGELFF	TGCGCCAGCAGCCAAGATGGGGCAGGAGCAGGTGCCGGGGAGCTGTTTTTT
once	TRBV19	-	TRBJ2-7	CASRQGIEQYF	TGTGCCAGTCGACAAGGAATCGAGCAGTACTTC
-	TRBV30	TRBD1	TRBJ1-4	CAWGQGLTNEKLFF	TGTGCCTGGGGACAGGGGCTAACTAATGAAAAACTGTTTTTT
few	TRBV25-1	-	TRBJ1-6	CASKVSGVYNSPLHF	TGTGCCAGCAAGGTCTCGGGGGTATATAATTCACCCCTCCACTTT
many	TRBV2	-	TRBJ2-3	CASSPTRGGDGTDTQYF	TGTGCCAGCAGCCCCACAAGAGGCGGGGACGGGACAGATACGCAGTATTTT
many	TRBV15	-	TRBJ2-4	CATSRDHEGIQYF	TGTGCCACCAGCAGAGATCATGAAGGCATTCAGTACTTC
few	TRBV4-2	-	TRBJ2-1	CASSQVAARQFF	TGTGCCAGCAGCCAAGTAGCTGCACGGCAGTTCTTC
many	TRBV28	-	TRBJ2-4	CASRGRVRAKNIQYF	TGTGCCAGCAGAGGCAGGGTCAGAGCCAAAAACATTCAGTACTTC
-	TRBV7-8	TRBD1	TRBJ2-2	CASSPRTGNTGELFF	TGTGCCAGCAGCCCCCGGACAGGGAACACCGGGGAGCTGTTTTTT
once	TRBV3-1	-	TRBJ2-1	CASSRQGYSEQFF	TGTGCCAGCAGCCGGCAGGGGTACAGTGAGCAGTTCTTC
few	TRBV5-1	-	TRBJ2-2	CASSLGRAGELFF	TGCGCCAGCAGCTTGGGGCGTGCCGGGGAGCTGTTTTTT
-	TRBV6-4	-	TRBJ2-3	CASSQQELSTQYF	TGTGCCAGCAGTCAACAGGAACTTTCTACGCAGTATTTT
many	TRBV9	TRBD1	TRBJ1-4	CASSPRGTGGEKLFF	TGTGCCAGCAGCCCCCGGGGGACAGGTGGGGAAAAACTGTTTTTT
many	TRBV5-1	-	TRBJ1-1	CASSLDVNTEAFF	TGCGCCAGCAGCTTGGATGTGAACACTGAAGCTTTCTTT
few	TRBV12-3/TRBV12-4	-	TRBJ2-4	CASSHRQTLAKNIQYF	TGTGCCAGCAGTCATAGACAGACACTAGCCAAAAACATTCAGTACTTC
few	TRBV6-5	-	TRBJ2-2	CASSYGDLDTGELFF	TGTGCCAGCAGTTACGGAGATTTGGACACCGGGGAGCTGTTTTTT
few	TRBV6-5	TRBD1	TRBJ2-3	CASRSQGDTQYF	TGTGCCAGCAGATCACAGGGGGATACGCAGTATTTT
few	TRBV7-2	-	TRBJ2-5	CASSLVGVAKETQYF	TGTGCCAGCAGCTTAGTCGGAGTAGCAAAAGAGACCCAGTACTTC
-	TRBV10-1	TRBD1	TRBJ2-6	CARRTGGSGANVLTF	TGCGCCAGAAGGACAGGGGGCAGTGGGGCCAACGTCCTGACTTTC
many	TRBV6-2/TRBV6-3	-	TRBJ1-5	CASSYFSNQPQHF	TGTGCCAGCAGTTACTTTTCCAATCAGCCCCAGCATTTT
few	TRBV14	-	TRBJ2-3	CASSQPPSGTDTQYF	TGTGCCAGCAGCCAACCCCCCTCCGGCACAGATACGCAGTATTTT
few	TRBV18	-	TRBJ2-5	CASSPLTYQETQYF	TGTGCCAGCTCACCACTCACCTACCAAGAGACCCAGTACTTC
-	TRBV3-1	-	TRBJ2-7	CASSQDRGGSSYEQYF	TGTGCCAGCAGCCAAGATAGGGGGGGGAGCTCCTACGAGCAGTACTTC
few	TRBV6-5	-	TRBJ1-4	CASSSFESEGEKLFF	TGTGCCAGCAGTTCTTTTGAGAGTGAGGGGGAAAAACTGTTTTTT
-	TRBV20-1	-	TRBJ2-5	CSAPGHTETQYF	TGCAGTGCTCCCGGACATACGGAGACCCAGTACTTC
many	TRBV11-2	TRBD1	TRBJ2-3	CASSTGTGFGSDTQYF	TGTGCCAGCAGTACCGGGACAGGGTTCGGTTCAGATACGCAGTATTTT